Following are 28 T cell receptor beta chains from one sample sequenced in a study of CXCR3-negative and CXCR3-positive naive CD8 T cells (dated by TCRdb to between 2018 and 2020). TCRdb records NextSeq 550 as the sequencer. The Human TCR Profiling Kit (MiLaboratory) was used to prepare UMI-labeled 5' RACE TRB cDNA libraries. TCRdb reprocessed the reads and provides one entry for every CDR3 protein sequence; no DNA is given. This sample's table contains about 58,000 distinct CDR3 sequences. The top ten clones comprise roughly 0.42% of the sample. Sequencing was done on a sample of naive CXCR3- CD8+ T cells from blood. The label giving this sample's cell subset or site can be read as: CD45RO-CCR7+CD27+CD95- naive CD8+ T cells lacking CXCR3 (TNR3-). The receptors come from a human donor in good health. Some clones in this sample may be carry-over from other donors' samples.

V and J are TRBV29-1 and TRBJ1-2; TCRdb indicates TRBD1, and absent DNA this call remains unverified. The CDR3 runs to 13 residues. CDR1 and CDR2 (germline): SQVTM, ANQGSEA. The chain's CDR3 is CSVETPGHYGYTF. Complete variable domain (other parts from reference TRBV29-1 and TRBJ1-2): SAVISQKPSRDICQRGTSLTIQCQVDSQVTMMFWYRQQPGQSLTLIATANQGSEATYESGFVIDKFPISRPNLTFSTLTVSNMSPEDSSIYLCSVETPGHYGYTFGSGTRLTVV.

The chain employs TRBV7-8 and TRBJ2-1. This CDR3 is 14 amino acids long. Germline loops: CDR1 SGHVS, CDR2 FQNEAQ. CDR3 amino acids: CASSSMSSYNEQFF.

CDR3 sequence reads: CSARALSSYNEQFF. This chain joins TRBV20-1 and TRBJ2-1. Germline V gene sequence: CDR1 DFQATT, CDR2 SNEGSKA (reference sequence). The CDR3 contains 14 residues.

The chain employs TRBV12-3 or TRBV12-4 and TRBJ2-1. The CDR3 is 14 amino acids. The CDR3 sequence is CASTPLGLKNEQFF.

The CDR3 spells CASTRSGYEQYF. The chain has TRBV12-3 or TRBV12-4 and TRBJ2-7. This CDR3 spans 12 amino acids.

The CDR3 loop reads CASSKLRVPNYGYTF. The chain recombines TRBV21-1 with TRBJ1-2. TRBV21-1 is flagged as a pseudogene. The CDR3 covers 15 residues.

The V gene is TRBV7-6, the J gene TRBJ2-7; TCRdb gives TRBD1 as the D gene, but with no DNA this cannot be confirmed. CDR1 and CDR2 from the germline V gene are SGHVS and FNYEAQ. The CDR3 runs 14 residues. This CDR3 reads CASSPGTGGYEQYF.

The chain employs TRBV5-1 and TRBJ2-5; without DNA, the TCRdb call of TRBD1 cannot be checked. This CDR3 is 16 amino acids long. CDR1 and CDR2 from the germline V gene are SGHRS and YFSETQ. Here the CDR3 reads CASSLAGGGLEETQYF.

The chain recombines TRBV18 with TRBJ2-3. The CDR3 loop spans 14 amino acids. Germline-derived CDR1 and CDR2 are KGHSH and LQKENI. This CDR3 reads CASSPPLASDTQYF.

The chain is built from TRBV20-1 and TRBJ2-7. Per germline, CDR1 DFQATT and CDR2 SNEGSKA (reference sequence). The CDR3 contains 13 residues. CDR3: CSAPYRGPYEQYF.

The chain links TRBV12-3 or TRBV12-4 to TRBJ1-1. The CDR3 is 15 residues long. CDR3 loop: CASSLSSGGDTEAFF.

This chain links TRBV6-2 or TRBV6-3 with TRBJ2-6; no DNA is available, so the TRBD1 call from TCRdb remains unchecked. Germline values: CDR1 MNHEY, CDR2 SVGEGT. CDR3 size: 19 residues. Here the CDR3 reads CASSYAGTGALSGANVLTF.

The rearrangement uses TRBV6-6 and TRBJ2-1; TCRdb's D call, TRBD1, is unchecked because there is no DNA. The CDR3 is 13 residues long. The germline V gene has CDR1 MNHNY and CDR2 SVGAGI (reference sequence). CDR3 residues: CASSAFEGNEQFF.

The rearrangement uses TRBV28 and TRBJ2-1; lacking DNA, the TRBD2 call made by TCRdb goes unchecked. Germline CDR1 is MDHEN and CDR2 is SYDVKM. This CDR3 spans 16 amino acids. The CDR3 is CASSLRTSLGYNEQFF.

The rearrangement joins TRBV14 to TRBJ2-1; no DNA is available, so the TRBD1 call from TCRdb remains unchecked. The V gene's germline CDR1 is SGHDN and CDR2 FVKESK. CDR3 length: 18 amino acids. The CDR3 loop reads CASSHPGVQGALYNEQFF.

The gene calls are TRBV29-1 and TRBJ1-2. This CDR3 region has 12 residues. Germline CDR1 and CDR2: SQVTM and ANQGSEA. CDR3 protein: CSVEASNYGYTF.

The chain joins TRBV29-1 to TRBJ2-1; TCRdb names TRBD1, which stays unverified in the absence of DNA. The V gene's germline CDR1 is SQVTM and CDR2 ANQGSEA. CDR3 length equals 11 residues. CDR3 sequence: CSAPVLTEQFF.

V usage is TRBV6-2 or TRBV6-3 and J usage is TRBJ2-7. There are 15 residues in the CDR3. The V gene's germline CDR1 is MNHEY and CDR2 SVGEGT. CDR3 protein: CASSYSTVGPDEQYF.

This chain joins TRBV6-6 and TRBJ2-6; TCRdb's D call of TRBD1 is untestable without DNA. CDR1 and CDR2 from the germline V gene are MNHNY and SVGAGI (reference sequence). This CDR3 has 18 residues. The CDR3 reads CASSPQQGGSSGANVLTF.

The genes are TRBV27 and TRBJ2-1. The germline CDR1 and CDR2 sequences are MNHEY and SMNVEV (reference sequence). The length of the CDR3 is 16 residues. The CDR3 sequence is CASSLSAGSSYNEQFF.

The V gene is TRBV28, the J gene TRBJ1-5. Germline CDR1 is MDHEN and CDR2 is SYDVKM. The CDR3 has 14 residues. The CDR3 sequence is CASSNSRVNQPQHF. The variable domain in full, completed from reference TRBV28 and TRBJ1-5, reads DVKVTQSSRYLVKRTGEKVFLECVQDMDHENMFWYRQDPGLGLRLIYFSYDVKMKEKGDIPEGYSVSREKKERFSLILESASTNQTSMYLCASSNSRVNQPQHFGDGTRLSIL.

This chain links TRBV29-1 with TRBJ2-7; TCRdb selects TRBD1, and the lack of DNA leaves this call unchecked. This CDR3 has 12 residues. Germline assignment: CDR1 SQVTM and CDR2 ANQGSEA. The CDR3: CSVEGPGYEQYF.

This chain connects TRBV7-6 to TRBJ2-7. From germline, CDR1 is SGHVS and CDR2 FNYEAQ. This CDR3 has 15 amino acids. CDR3 in amino acids: CASTLEAGSSYEQYF.

The gene calls are TRBV29-1 and TRBJ2-7; the D call of TRBD1 rests on TCRdb alone, since no DNA is present to check it. This CDR3 comprises 14 residues. Germline V lookup: CDR1 SQVTM, CDR2 ANQGSEA. CDR3 amino acids: CSAVGDTKAYEQYF.

The chain has TRBV13 and TRBJ1-1. This CDR3 is 18 amino acids long. Germline values: CDR1 PRHDT, CDR2 FYEKMQ (reference sequence). The CDR3 reads CASSFSSRTEATNTEAFF.

The CDR3 region is CASSQEGLDPSDTQYF. The chain recombines TRBV6-6 with TRBJ2-3; no DNA is available, so the TRBD2 call from TCRdb remains unchecked. The CDR3 spans 16 residues. CDR1 is MNHNY and CDR2 is SVGAGI in the germline V gene (reference sequence).

The V and J genes are TRBV5-1 and TRBJ2-7; with no DNA, the TCRdb D assignment of TRBD2 cannot be verified. The germline gives CDR1 SGHRS, CDR2 YFSETQ. This CDR3 is built from 14 residues. This chain's CDR3 is CASSIGTSFDEQYF.

The chain joins TRBV6-4 to TRBJ2-2. The germline V gene has CDR1 MRHNA and CDR2 SNTAGT. The CDR3 has 13 amino acids. CDR3 protein: CASSEGNTGELFF.